The source of this TCR beta chain is a study of cytomegalovirus exposure and HLA in healthy donors. Study results and limitations: Presence/absence analyses assumed roughly uniform sequencing depth across donors, which may not hold. Reports indicated that the classifier achieved high specificity and sensitivity in diagnosing cytomegalovirus status. Across HLA loci, a later analysis found differing TCR association rates, with DRB1 most and HLA-C fewest. Approximately 17,000 TCR beta sequences were associated with HLA alleles at 0.05 false discovery rate in a later analysis.

CDR1 is SGHDT, CDR2 YYEEEE, per germline. The CDR3 extends over 12 amino acids. V gave up 0 bases and J gave up 8 bases, with 8 bases separating them. The study ran its PCR with 60 Vbeta and 13 Jbeta primers. The data were produced by immunoSEQ multiplex PCR, yet TCRdb's version contains in-frame clones alone and is incomplete. This table has 150,000 to 200,000 clones, approximately 81% appearing once. Concerning this clone itself: Its antigen remains unidentified.

The clonotype was recovered from a woman between 25 and 40 years old in good health and CMV-seropositive. The sample taken for sequencing was PBMCs. The V call is TRBV5-6, the J call TRBJ1-2; D is uncertain. CDR3 bases: TGTGCCAGCAGCTTGGGGCCGGGGGGCTACACCTTC. Its translation is CASSLGPGGYTF.